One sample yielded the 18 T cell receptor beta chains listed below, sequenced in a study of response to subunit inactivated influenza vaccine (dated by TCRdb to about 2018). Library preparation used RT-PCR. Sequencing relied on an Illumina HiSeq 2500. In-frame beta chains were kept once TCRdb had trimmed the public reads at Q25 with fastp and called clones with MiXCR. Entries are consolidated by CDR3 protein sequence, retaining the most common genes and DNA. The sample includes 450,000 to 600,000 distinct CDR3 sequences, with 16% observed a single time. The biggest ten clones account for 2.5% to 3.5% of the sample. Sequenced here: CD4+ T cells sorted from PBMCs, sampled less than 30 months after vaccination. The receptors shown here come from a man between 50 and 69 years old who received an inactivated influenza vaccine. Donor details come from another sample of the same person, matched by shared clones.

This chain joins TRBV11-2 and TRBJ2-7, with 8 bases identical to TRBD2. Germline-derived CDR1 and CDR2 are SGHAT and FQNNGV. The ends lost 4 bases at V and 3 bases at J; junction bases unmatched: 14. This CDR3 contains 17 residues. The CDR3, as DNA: TGTGCCAGCAGCTCCGGGGGGGCGGCAGGCCTACACTACGAGCAGTACTTC. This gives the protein CASSSGGAAGLHYEQYF.

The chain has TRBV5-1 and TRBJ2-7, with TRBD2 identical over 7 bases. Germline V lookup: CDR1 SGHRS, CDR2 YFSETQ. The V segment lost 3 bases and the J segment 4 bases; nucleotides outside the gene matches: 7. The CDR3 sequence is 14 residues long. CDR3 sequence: CASSSAGGGYEQYF. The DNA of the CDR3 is TGCGCCAGCAGCTCGGCCGGGGGAGGGTACGAGCAGTACTTC.

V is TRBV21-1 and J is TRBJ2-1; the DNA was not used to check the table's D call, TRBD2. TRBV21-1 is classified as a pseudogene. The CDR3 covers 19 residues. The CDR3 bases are TGTGCCAGCAGCTGGCAGGGACTAGCGGGAGGGCCCCTAACAAATGAGCAGTTCTTC. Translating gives CASSWQGLAGGPLTNEQFF.

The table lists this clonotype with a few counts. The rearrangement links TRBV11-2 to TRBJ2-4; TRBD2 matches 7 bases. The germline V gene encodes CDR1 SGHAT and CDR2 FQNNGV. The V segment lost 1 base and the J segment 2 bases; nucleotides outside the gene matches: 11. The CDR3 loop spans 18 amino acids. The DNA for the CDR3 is TGTGCCAGCAGCTTAGTGGGCAGGAGGCGGGGGTCCAAAAACATTCAGTACTTC. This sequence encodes CASSLVGRRRGSKNIQYF.

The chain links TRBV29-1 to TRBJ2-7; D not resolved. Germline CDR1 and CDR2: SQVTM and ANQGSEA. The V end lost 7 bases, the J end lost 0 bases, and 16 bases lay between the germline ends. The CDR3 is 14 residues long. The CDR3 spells CSAPGDSSSYEQYF. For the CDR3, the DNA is TGCAGCGCCCCTGGGGATAGTTCCTCCTACGAGCAGTACTTC.

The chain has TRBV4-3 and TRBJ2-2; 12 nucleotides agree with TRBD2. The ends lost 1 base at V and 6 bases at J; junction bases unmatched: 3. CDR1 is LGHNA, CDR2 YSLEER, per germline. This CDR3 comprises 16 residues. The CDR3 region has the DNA TGCGCCAGCAGCCAAGTGGGACTAGCGGGTTCCGGGGAGCTGTTTTTT. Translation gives CASSQVGLAGSGELFF.

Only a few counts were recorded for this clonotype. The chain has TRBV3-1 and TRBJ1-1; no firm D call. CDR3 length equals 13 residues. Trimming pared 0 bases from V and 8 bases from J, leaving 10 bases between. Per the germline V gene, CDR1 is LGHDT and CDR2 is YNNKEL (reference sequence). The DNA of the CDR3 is TGTGCCAGCAGCCAAGATGGCCGACAAGAAGCTTTCTTT. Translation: CASSQDGRQEAFF. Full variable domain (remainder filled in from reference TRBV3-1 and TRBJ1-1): DTAVSQTPKYLVTQMGNDKSIKCEQNLGHDTMYWYKQDSKKFLKIMFSYNNKELIINETVPNRFSPKSPDKAHLNLHINSLELGDSAVYFCASSQDGRQEAFFGQGTRLTVV.

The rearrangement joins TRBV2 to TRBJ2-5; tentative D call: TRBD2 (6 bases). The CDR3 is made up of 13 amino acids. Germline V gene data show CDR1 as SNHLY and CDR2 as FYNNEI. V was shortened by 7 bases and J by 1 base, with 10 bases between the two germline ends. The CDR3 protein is CASTRDSQETQYF. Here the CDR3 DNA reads TGTGCCAGCACCCGGGACTCCCAAGAGACCCAGTACTTC.

The DNA of the CDR3 is TGTGCCATCAGTCGGGACAGGGCCCTGGGTGGTAGCAATCAGCCCCAGCATTTT. Its translation is CAISRDRALGGSNQPQHF. The rearrangement joins TRBV10-3 to TRBJ1-5; 9 bases align to TRBD1. The CDR3 loop spans 18 amino acids. The ends lost 5 bases at V and 0 bases at J; junction bases unmatched: 11. Per the germline V gene, CDR1 is ENHRY and CDR2 is SYGVKD.

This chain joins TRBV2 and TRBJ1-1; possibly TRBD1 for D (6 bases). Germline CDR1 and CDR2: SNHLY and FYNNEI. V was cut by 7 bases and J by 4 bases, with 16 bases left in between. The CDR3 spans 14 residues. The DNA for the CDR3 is TGTGCCAGCACACGCGGGGGCAGGAGCACTGAAGCTTTCTTT. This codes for CASTRGGRSTEAFF. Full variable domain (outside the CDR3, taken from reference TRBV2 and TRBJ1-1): EPEVTQTPSHQVTQMGQEVILRCVPISNHLYFYWYRQILGQKVEFLVSFYNNEISEKSEIFDDQFSVERPDGSNFTLKIRSTKLEDSAMYFCASTRGGRSTEAFFGQGTRLTVV.

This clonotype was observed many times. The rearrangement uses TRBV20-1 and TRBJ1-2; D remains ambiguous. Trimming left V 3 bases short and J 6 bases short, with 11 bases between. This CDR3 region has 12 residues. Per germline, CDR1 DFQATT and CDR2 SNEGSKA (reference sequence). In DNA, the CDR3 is TGCAGTGCTAGTCACCACCCAGATGGCTACACCTTC. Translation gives CSASHHPDGYTF.

As DNA, the CDR3 is TGTGCCAGTAGTAATTGGAAGGGGTCGAGAGGCTACACCTTC. Its protein is CASSNWKGSRGYTF. The rearrangement joins TRBV19 to TRBJ1-2; possibly TRBD1 for D (5 bases). The germline V gene encodes CDR1 LNHDA and CDR2 SQIVND (reference sequence). V was cut by 4 bases and J by 8 bases, with 17 bases left in between. This CDR3 region has 14 residues.

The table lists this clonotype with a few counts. DNA for the CDR3: TGCGCCAGCAGTGGACAGGGGGCCACCACAGATACGCAGTATTTT. This codes for CASSGQGATTDTQYF. The chain combines TRBV5-1 with TRBJ2-3, with 11 bases aligning to TRBD1. Germline trimming cut 5 bases from V and 2 bases from J; bases unmatched to any gene: 4. The CDR3 has 15 residues. CDR1 SGHRS and CDR2 YFSETQ come from the germline V gene.

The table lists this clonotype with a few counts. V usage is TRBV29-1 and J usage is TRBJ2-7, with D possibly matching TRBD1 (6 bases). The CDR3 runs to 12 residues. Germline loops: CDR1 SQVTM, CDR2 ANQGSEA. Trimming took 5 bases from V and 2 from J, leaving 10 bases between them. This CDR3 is CSVWTATYEQYF. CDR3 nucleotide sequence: TGCAGCGTTTGGACAGCTACCTACGAGCAGTACTTC.

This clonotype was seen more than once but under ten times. CDR3 protein: CASSQDPGTSGYNEQFF. DNA of the CDR3: TGTGCCAGCAGCCAGGACCCCGGGACTAGCGGGTACAATGAGCAGTTCTTC. The chain joins TRBV4-2 to TRBJ2-1, with 12 bases matching TRBD2. This CDR3 is built from 17 residues. V was clipped by 3 bases and J by 4 bases; unmatched bases: 7. Germline V lookup: CDR1 LGHNA, CDR2 YNFKEQ.

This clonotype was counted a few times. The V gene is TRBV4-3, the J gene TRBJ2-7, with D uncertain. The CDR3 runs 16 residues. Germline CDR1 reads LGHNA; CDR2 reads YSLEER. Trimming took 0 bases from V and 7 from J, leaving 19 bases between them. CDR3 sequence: CASSQEVGPLSLEQYF. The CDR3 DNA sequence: TGCGCCAGCAGCCAAGAGGTTGGTCCCTTGAGCTTAGAGCAGTACTTC.

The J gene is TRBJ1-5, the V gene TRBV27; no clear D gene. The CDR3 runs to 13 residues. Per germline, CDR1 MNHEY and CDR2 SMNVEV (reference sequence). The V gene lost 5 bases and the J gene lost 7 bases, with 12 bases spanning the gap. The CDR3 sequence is CASSSITGQPQHF. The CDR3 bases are TGTGCCAGCAGTAGTATAACGGGACAGCCCCAGCATTTT.

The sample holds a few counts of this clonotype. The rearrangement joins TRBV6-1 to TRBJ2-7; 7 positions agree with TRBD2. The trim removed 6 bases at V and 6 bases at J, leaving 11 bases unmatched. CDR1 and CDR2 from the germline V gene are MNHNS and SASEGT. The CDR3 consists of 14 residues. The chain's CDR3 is CASSRGLGGIEQYF. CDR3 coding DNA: TGTGCCAGCAGCAGAGGACTAGGAGGGATCGAGCAGTACTTC.